This T cell receptor (beta chain) was found in a study of metastatic and nonmetastatic thyroid tumors. Across the whole study: Repertoires of blood and of tissue (tumor or nodule) from malignant and benign thyroid patients were compared. Findings and caveats of the study: In blood and tumor, TCR beta diversity was reportedly significantly higher in malignant thyroid tumors than in benign nodules.

TCRdb re-clonotyped the PCR reads through MiXCR. The repertoire holds just over 20,000 clones, with more than 15% as singletons. Before thyroid surgery, none of the patients had received any treatment. Judged by abundance, this clone is medium-sized. Its specificity is unknown. CDR1 MNHNS and CDR2 SASEGT come from the germline V gene. There are 15 residues in the CDR3. Trimming cost V 7 bases and J 7 bases; bases outside gene matches: 13. The chain has TRBV6-1 and TRBJ2-1; the match to TRBD2 covers 7 bases. Material: blood. The TCR sequence derives from a female donor with papillary thyroid cancer or a benign thyroid nodule (not recorded which). Some clones in this sample may be carry-over from other donors' samples. The CDR3 DNA is TGTGCCAGCACCCCAGAGGGGAGGGTTGGGAATGAGCAGTTCTTC. This gives the protein CASTPEGRVGNEQFF.